This T cell receptor beta chain was profiled in a study of T cell responses to AZD1222 COVID-19 vaccine (dated by TCRdb to the early 2020s). Study-wide context: AZD1222 recipients given second doses at about 4 weeks or at about 12 weeks were pooled, since spike-specific TCR depth and breadth were not found to differ between the two schedules. A total of around 240 trial participants underwent TCR sequencing, of whom 200 to 220 had received two doses of AZD1222 and around 25 had received two doses of the MenACWY control vaccine. Trial participants were enrolled by age into 18-55, 56-69 and 70-plus year subgroups, with around 150, 28 and 57 TCR-sequenced participants respectively. The full study reports these points: Conclusions about previously exposed vaccinees were limited because only a handful of AZD1222 recipients were SARS-CoV-2 seropositive at baseline. Because no day 14 peak-response samples were available, the repertoires could be characterized only after the peak T cell response. Participants were mostly white British, with more females than males. The authors suggested clonal diversity may have been underestimated. CD4 TCRs associated with the vaccine covered the entire spike protein, and the dominant responses were in regions 160-218 and 743-854. Epitopes outside the regions mutated in the B.1.351 and B.1.1.7 variants were reportedly recognized by nearly half of the unique spike-specific TCRs. After two AZD1222 doses, both the breadth and the depth of spike-specific TCRs were significantly higher than at day 0 and than in MenACWY recipients. In the small 56-69-year group, the increase in depth fell short of significance, most likely because of low power.

Note on this clone: Its target antigen remains unknown. Base qualities are not at hand, and no much larger clone is one base apart.

What the time point label conveys for this sample: baseline before first vaccination. Vaccinee samples were obtained from the UK trials COV001 and COV002, which included a single-blind randomized controlled phase 2/3 trial of AZD1222 (ChAdOx1 nCoV-19) in healthy adults. Trial participant PBMC samples were collected at day 0 and day 28 after the second dose for TCRbeta chain sequencing. The CDR3 regions of human TCRbeta chains were subjected to immunosequencing. Per the original workflow: TCRs in the repertoires were compared against a reference library of SARS-CoV-2-specific TCRs that had been generated with the MIRA antigen-specificity platform. Breadth was defined as the fraction of unique TCRs that were SARS-CoV-2-associated. Depth was defined as the fraction of total T cells that were SARS-CoV-2-associated. Each spike-specific TCR was assigned to its reactive spike region and to a CD4 or CD8 class using the MIRA data. Log10-transformed breadth and depth values were compared by one-way ANOVA with Sidak's multiple comparisons tests. Drawn from immuneACCESS, this table holds only the in-frame rearrangements with V and J called that TCRdb kept. Clones are partly lost; checked studies trace under half to an unresolved V gene and leave the rest unexplained. V and J calls and clone size follow that table, whereas D and trimming were derived from the DNA. The sample yields some 130,000 clones; 70% to 90% were counted once. The top ten constitute about 1.5% of the sample.

The source material was peripheral blood, sampled on day 0 of AZD1222 vaccination. The source of this sequence is an adult in good health.

CDR3 reads: CASSPPTRGSYEQYF. The nucleotide sequence reads as follows: TGCGCCAGCAGCCCTCCAACCAGGGGGTCCTACGAGCAGTACTTC. The V gene is TRBV5-1 and the J gene is TRBJ2-7; 7 nucleotides in the junction match TRBD1. CDR1 and CDR2 are read off the germline V gene as SGHRS and YFSETQ. The CDR3, cysteine through phenylalanine, is 15 amino acids long. Only the CDR3 part of the read is kept: 45 bases, read in frame from the first base. Germline trimming: 4 bases from V, 1 base from J; junction bases outside gene matches: 8.